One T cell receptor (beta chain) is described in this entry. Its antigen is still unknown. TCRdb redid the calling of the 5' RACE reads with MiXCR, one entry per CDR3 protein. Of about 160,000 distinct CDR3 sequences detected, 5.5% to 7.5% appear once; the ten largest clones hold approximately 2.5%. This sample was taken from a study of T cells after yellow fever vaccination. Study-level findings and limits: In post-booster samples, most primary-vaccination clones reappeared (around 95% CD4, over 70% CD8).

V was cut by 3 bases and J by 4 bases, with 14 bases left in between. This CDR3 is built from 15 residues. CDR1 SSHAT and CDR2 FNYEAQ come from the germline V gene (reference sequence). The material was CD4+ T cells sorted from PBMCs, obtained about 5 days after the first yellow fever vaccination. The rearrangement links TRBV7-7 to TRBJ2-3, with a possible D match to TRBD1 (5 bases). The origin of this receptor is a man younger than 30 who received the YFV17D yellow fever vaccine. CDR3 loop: CASSLLSGPSDTQYF. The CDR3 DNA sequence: TGTGCCAGCAGCTTGTTATCAGGGCCCTCAGATACGCAGTATTTT. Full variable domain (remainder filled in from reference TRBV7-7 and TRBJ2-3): GAGVSQSPRYKVTKRGQDVTLRCDPISSHATLYWYQQALGQGPEFLTYFNYEAQPDKSGLPSDRFSAERPEGSISTLTIQRTEQRDSAMYRCASSLLSGPSDTQYFGPGTRLTVL.